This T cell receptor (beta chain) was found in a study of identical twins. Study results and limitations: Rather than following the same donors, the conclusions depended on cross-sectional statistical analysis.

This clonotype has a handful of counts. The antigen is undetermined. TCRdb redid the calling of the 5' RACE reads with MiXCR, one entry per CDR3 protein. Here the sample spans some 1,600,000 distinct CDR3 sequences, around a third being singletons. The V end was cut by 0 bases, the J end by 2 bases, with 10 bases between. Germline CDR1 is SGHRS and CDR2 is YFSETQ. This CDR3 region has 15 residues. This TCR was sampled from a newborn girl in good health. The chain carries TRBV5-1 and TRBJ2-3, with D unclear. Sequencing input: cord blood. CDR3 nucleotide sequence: TGCGCCAGCAGCTTGGTTGCAGGAATCACAGATACGCAGTATTTT. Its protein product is CASSLVAGITDTQYF.